These T cell receptor beta chains were read from a single sample in a study of vaccination effects on CD4 cells after COVID-19. Their target antigens are unknown. Here immunoSEQ multiplex PCR was the method, and the copy in TCRdb shows in-frame clones only, minus some. This sample has around 15,000 clones, with roughly three quarters found just once. The sequencing here drew on CD4+ T cells from PBMCs cultured with HCoV-NL63 spike peptides, taken after COVID-19 vaccination. The receptors shown here come from a human donor who received a COVID-19 vaccine. Both conserved end residues are part of each CDR3. The D gene is left open where the match is weak. Clone size is given for some rows only: seen once, a few or many times, or a class if the clone is expanded.

>TRBV6-2/TRBV6-3|TRBD2|NA|TRBJ2-7
TGTGCCAGCACCCCAACCCCGACGGGGGGTAAGTCCTACGAGCAGTACTTC
CASTPTPTGGKSYEQYF
>TRBV2|TRBD1|NA|TRBJ1-2
TGTGCCAGCAGTCGGACAGGGGCTAACTATGGCTACACCTTC
CASSRTGANYGYTF
>TRBV12-5|TRBD1|NA|TRBJ1-3
TGTGCTAGTGGTTTGGGAAGGGGACAGACCCGCTCTGGAAACACCATATATTTT
CASGLGRGQTRSGNTIYF
>TRBV2|TRBD2|NA|TRBJ2-1
TGTGCCGCGGCCCGGGAGGGGCCCTACAATGAGCAGTTCTTC
CAAAREGPYNEQFF
>TRBV28|NA|NA|TRBJ1-6
TGTGCCAGCGGGACGGTATATAATTCACCCCTCCACTTT
CASGTVYNSPLHF
>TRBV18|NA|NA|TRBJ2-1
TGTGCCAGCTCACCACTCAGAAACAATGAGCAGTTCTTC
CASSPLRNNEQFF
>TRBV19|NA|NA|TRBJ2-5
TGTGCCAGTAGTATGCAGGGCCAAGAGACCCAGTACTTC
CASSMQGQETQYF
>TRBV7-9|NA|few|TRBJ2-7
TGTGCCAGCAGCTCGGGCGCCGGGCAGTACTTC
CASSSGAGQYF
>TRBV27|TRBD1|NA|TRBJ1-5
TGTGCCAGCAGGACGACAGGGCAAACTCAGCCCCAGCATTTT
CASRTTGQTQPQHF
>TRBV2|TRBD1|NA|TRBJ1-1
TGTGCCAGCAGTGGGGACAGAAGCGCTGAAGCTTTCTTT
CASSGDRSAEAFF
>TRBV7-2|NA|few|TRBJ1-1
TGTGCCAGCAGCTTAGTCCCCAGGCCGAACACTGAAGCTTTCTTT
CASSLVPRPNTEAFF
>TRBV7-2|TRBD1|NA|TRBJ1-1
TGTGCCAGCAGCTTAACAGGGGGGGGTCCTGAAGCTTTCTTT
CASSLTGGGPEAFF
>TRBV5-1|NA|once|TRBJ2-5
TGCGCCAGCAGCTTGGGAGCGGCTAACCAAGAGACCCAGTACTTC
CASSLGAANQETQYF
>TRBV7-9|TRBD1|NA|TRBJ2-5
TGTGCCAGCAGCCCCACAGGGGTTCACCAAGAGACCCAGTACTTC
CASSPTGVHQETQYF
>TRBV2|TRBD1|NA|TRBJ1-1
TGTGCCAGCAGTGAAAGTCTGGGCAGGGGGACTGAAGCTTTCTTT
CASSESLGRGTEAFF
>TRBV6-1|NA|NA|TRBJ1-4
TGTGCCAGCAGTGAATGGGGTTTGCCCGGGAGTGAAAAACTGTTTTTT
CASSEWGLPGSEKLFF
>TRBV5-5|NA|NA|TRBJ2-1
TGTGCCAGCAGCTTGGAGAGTGTGTCGGTAGGTCGTCAGTTCTTC
CASSLESVSVGRQFF
>TRBV11-2|NA|NA|TRBJ2-7
TGTGCCAGCAGCTTAGGTGGTAGCTCCTACGAGCAGTACTTC
CASSLGGSSYEQYF
>TRBV5-1|NA|NA|TRBJ1-5
TGCGCCAGCAGCTATGCCGGAGGGGGAGGTCAGCCCCAGCATTTT
CASSYAGGGGQPQHF
>TRBV19|NA|NA|TRBJ1-2
TGTGCCAGTAGTATCCACACGGCCTATGGCTACACCTTC
CASSIHTAYGYTF
>TRBV7-2|TRBD1|NA|TRBJ1-1
TGTGCCAGCAGCATTACAGGGGTGAACACTGAAGCTTTCTTT
CASSITGVNTEAFF
>TRBV5-6|NA|NA|TRBJ2-2
TGTGCCAGCAGCTTGGGGGGAGTCACCGGGGAGCTGTTTTTT
CASSLGGVTGELFF
>TRBV19|NA|NA|TRBJ1-1
TGTGCCAGTAGTATAGGAGCAGAGGAAGCTTTCTTT
CASSIGAEEAFF
>TRBV6-6|NA|NA|TRBJ2-2
TGTGCCAGCATAAAGGAGGGCCGCGGCGGGGAGCTGTTTTTT
CASIKEGRGGELFF
>TRBV11-2|TRBD1|NA|TRBJ2-1
TGTGCCAGCAGCTTAGGCTCGGGACAGACCAATGAGCAGTTCTTC
CASSLGSGQTNEQFF
>TRBV6-1|NA|NA|TRBJ2-3
TGTGCCAGCAGTGCGCTTAACAGCCTACAAAGCACAGATACGCAGTATTTT
CASSALNSLQSTDTQYF
>TRBV2|TRBD1|NA|TRBJ1-1
TGTGCCAGCAGGGTACAACAGGGGGGCACTGAAGCTTTCTTT
CASRVQQGGTEAFF
>TRBV18|TRBD1|NA|TRBJ2-7
TGTGCCAGCTCACCACTAGGGGGCTCGGGCGACGAGCAGTACTTC
CASSPLGGSGDEQYF
>TRBV5-6|TRBD1|few|TRBJ1-6
TGTGCCAGCAGTTGGACAGGGACTAATAATTCACCCCTCCACTTT
CASSWTGTNNSPLHF
>TRBV6-5|NA|NA|TRBJ1-1
TGTGCCAGCACCCGAACGGGATCGATGGCTGAAGCTTTCTTT
CASTRTGSMAEAFF
>TRBV5-1|TRBD1|NA|TRBJ2-7
TGCGCCAGCAGCTTGGGAGACAGGGGATACGAGCAGTACTTC
CASSLGDRGYEQYF
>TRBV2|NA|few|TRBJ1-2
TGTGCCAGCAGTGTGCTTGGGGCTTGGGGCTACACCTTC
CASSVLGAWGYTF
>TRBV11-2|NA|NA|TRBJ2-5
TGTGCCAGCAGCACAACACAAGAGACCCAGTACTTC
CASSTTQETQYF
>TRBV27|NA|NA|TRBJ2-7
TGTGCCAGCAGTTTTACCAGGGGCTCCTACGAGCAGTACTTC
CASSFTRGSYEQYF
>TRBV25-1|NA|NA|TRBJ1-1
TGTGCCAGCAGTGAATATTCAGGGGCCACTGAAGCTTTCTTT
CASSEYSGATEAFF
>TRBV27|NA|NA|TRBJ2-4
TGTGCCAGCAGTTTAAGGGGTGCCAAAAACATTCAGTACTTC
CASSLRGAKNIQYF
>TRBV5-1|NA|few|TRBJ1-1
TGCGCCAGCAGCCACGAGCCCGTACCGAACACTGAAGCTTTCTTT
CASSHEPVPNTEAFF
>TRBV19|TRBD1|few|TRBJ2-2
TGTGCCAGTAGTGGACAGGCGAACACCGGGGAGCTGTTTTTT
CASSGQANTGELFF
>TRBV11-3|NA|NA|TRBJ2-3
TGTGCCAGCAGCAGGGGGAGGCACACAGATACGCAGTATTTT
CASSRGRHTDTQYF
>TRBV7-2|NA|NA|TRBJ2-2
TGTGCCAGCAGCTTAGACAGGACCGGGGAGCTGTTTTTT
CASSLDRTGELFF
>TRBV2|NA|NA|TRBJ1-2
TGTGCCAGCAGTGAGGACCTTGCTTATGGCTACACCTTC
CASSEDLAYGYTF
>TRBV5-4|TRBD2|NA|TRBJ2-5
TGTGCCAGCGGTATAGCGGGGAGGGAGGAGACCCAGTACTTC
CASGIAGREETQYF
>TRBV5-1|NA|NA|TRBJ1-4
TGCGCCAGCAGCTTGTGGGCCAGTCAGGCAACTAATGAAAAACTGTTTTTT
CASSLWASQATNEKLFF
>TRBV2|NA|NA|TRBJ1-1
TGTGCCAGCAGCGCAAACAGGAACACTGAAGCTTTCTTT
CASSANRNTEAFF
>TRBV28|NA|NA|TRBJ2-7
TGTGCCAGCAGTTTCACGAAACACGGCTCGTACTTC
CASSFTKHGSYF
>TRBV7-3|TRBD1|NA|TRBJ2-1
TGTGCCAGCAGCTTATCCGGGACAGCCTACAATGAGCAGTTCTTC
CASSLSGTAYNEQFF
>TRBV6-2/TRBV6-3|NA|once|TRBJ1-5
TGTGCCAGCAGTTACTCGGTTCCGGGGGGTAATCAGCCCCAGCATTTT
CASSYSVPGGNQPQHF
>TRBV6-2/TRBV6-3|NA|NA|TRBJ1-5
TGTGCCAGCAGTTACCGCGCGTCTCTTTCGAGGAATAGCAATCAGCCCCAGCATTTT
CASSYRASLSRNSNQPQHF
>TRBV28|NA|NA|TRBJ1-2
TGTGCCAGCAGTTCGGGTATCTATGGCTACACCTTC
CASSSGIYGYTF